This T cell receptor beta chain derives from a study of shared clonotypes between healthy human individuals. V lost 3 bases and J lost 6; bases outside the gene matches: 11. CDR3 length: 17 amino acids. CDR1 and CDR2 from the germline V gene are ENHRY and SYGVKD. Turning to this clone: What it recognizes is unknown.

Terminally differentiated effector memory CD45RA+ cells were excluded from the naive CD8 cells, which were CD45RO-negative and positively selected for CCR7. The run depth of the assay was deep. Some clones are missing from TCRdb's copy, which holds only in-frame ones; the method was immunoSEQ multiplex PCR. The data show some 2.1 million clones, about 94% seen once. Study outcomes and limitations: An anticipated effect of sequencing depth on clonotype sharing among donors was recognized. Shared across several donors were around 5% of the naive CD4 clonotypes.

The receptor was isolated from a man aged 18 to 29 in good health. Some clones in this sample may be carry-over from other donors' samples. V gene TRBV10-3 combines with J gene TRBJ2-1, with TRBD2 matching over 10 bases. What was sequenced was naive CD8+ T cells from PBMCs. The CDR3, as DNA: TGTGCCATCAGTGACCCCGAGCTAGCGGGGGTTATCAATGAGCAGTTCTTC. Translated, it gives CAISDPELAGVINEQFF.